This TCR beta chain emerged from a study of beta chain features in type 1 diabetes (dated by TCRdb to the late 2010s). For the wider study: Mean age, gender distribution, total cell number and subset yield did not differ between patients and healthy donors. A total of over 95,000,000 sorted cells were examined across all samples, and RNA yield correlated strongly with the number of cells per subset. Naive and central memory subsets were obtained from all 28 donors, but regulatory and stem cell-like memory subsets were isolated from only 8 patients and about 8 healthy donors. In the study, TCRB repertoires of sorted circulating CD4+ T cell subsets from recently diagnosed type 1 diabetes patients were compared with those of matched healthy donors.

The research as a whole found: Because small numbers of individuals were included in the HLA sub-analyses, any influence of HLA type on TCRB rearrangement was left unresolved. At VDJ recombination sites, type 1 diabetes patients had fewer insertions and more deleted nucleotides, which implies abnormalities in thymic rearrangement. Naive, central memory and regulatory TCRB repertoires appeared to be more similar among patients than among healthy donors. In all four CD4+ subsets, TCRB CDR3 length was moderately but significantly shorter in type 1 diabetes patients. Because cDNA was sequenced instead of genomic DNA, activated cells with high expression could be over-represented, although the groups did not differ in activation or CD3 levels. Shorter templates might have been favored by PCR, but patient and control samples were amplified and corrected together, so both groups would have been affected equally by any skew.

This clone showed up just once. Its antigen is not yet known. Base qualities are missing; no much larger clone stands one base away. The High Capacity cDNA Reverse Transcription Kit was used to reverse transcribe all of the isolated RNA, meaning that expressed TCRB transcripts were what got sequenced. For stem cell-like memory T cell samples, survey-depth immunoSEQ sequencing was used, averaging about 1 million total reads per sample. Sorted cells were lysed in RLT buffer, and RNA was extracted using DNase-treated RNeasy Micro or Mini kits according to cell number. Each cell subset was processed separately to prevent cross-contamination, with patient and healthy donor samples processed together. The immunoSEQ multiplex PCR was used to amplify TCRB sequences from cDNA, generating 87-bp fragments that spanned the CDR3 region. Sequencing of the amplicons was done on the Illumina HiSeq platform. Per the authors' processing: PCR bias was computationally corrected using synthetic template baselines, reads within Hamming distance 2 were collapsed, and singletons that could not be merged were discarded. Reads were aligned to IMGT to assign V, D and J genes, CDR3 length, and insertions or deletions at six rearrangement sites. Clonotype counts were normalized to sorted cell number within each subset before computing true diversity and Gini coefficients with the tcR R package. Repertoire sharing was quantified using the overlap coefficient calculated on TCRB nucleotide sequences. As stored in TCRdb, this immuneACCESS dataset retains in-frame rearrangements with V and J assigned. A fraction of the clones does not appear; measured against another copy, unresolved V genes explain less than half of the discrepancy, and the remainder lacks a known reason. The D gene and trimming were derived from the DNA, and the V and J assignments and clone size from that table. This sample holds under 95,000 clones; under 35% were observed only once. Roughly 0.44% of the sample is in the top ten clones.

Each donor gave one peripheral blood draw, averaging about 120 mL, which was collected into heparinised tubes. A BD FACSAria II was used to sort naive, central memory, regulatory and stem cell-like memory CD4+ T cells with a panel that included CD45RO, CCR7, CD25, CD127, CD95 and CD27. Every sorted population had a purity above 98%. Right away, PBMCs were isolated by Lymphoprep density gradient centrifugation and were stained directly, with no culture step. So that batch effects would be minimized, each experiment stained and sorted samples in pairs, pairing one healthy donor with one patient. This TCR came from a woman under 30 in good health. The sample comprised stem cell memory CD4+ T cells from blood. The cell subset or site label on this specimen signifies: stem cell-like memory CD4+ T cells.

CDR3 reads: CASSPLAGEDYEQYF. The nucleotide sequence reads TGTGCCAGCTCGCCTCTGGCGGGAGAAGATTACGAGCAGTACTTC. The sequence links TRBV18 to TRBJ2-7, with 7 central nucleotides matching TRBD2. CDR1 and CDR2 are read off the germline V gene as KGHSH and LQKENI. V loses 6 bases at its end and J loses 4 bases; junction bases beyond the gene matches: 12. Its CDR3 holds 15 amino acids, cysteine through phenylalanine. Solely the CDR3 DNA is kept, with 45 bases framed from the first base.